The 23 T cell receptor beta chains listed next were all sequenced from one sample in a study of blood T cell repertoires in COVID-19. Repertoires were generated with immunoSEQ multiplex PCR, while TCRdb's copy carries only in-frame clones and drops some. Of approximately 230,000 clones in the sample, around 84% are singletons; the top ten hold around 1.7%. Material: PBMCs or T cells enriched from blood (not recorded which). The source is a man aged 40-50 years who had recovered from COVID-19.

In its sample, this clone was seen once. The rearrangement uses TRBV3-1 (or the pseudogene TRBV3-2) and TRBJ2-1; 11 bases agree with TRBD2. CDR3 length: 16 residues. Germline loops: CDR1 LGHDT, CDR2 YNNKEL (reference sequence). V dropped 3 bases and J dropped 4; count of bases not matched to a gene: 5. CDR3 amino acids: CASSQEGLAVYNEQFF. The CDR3 DNA reads TGTGCCAGCAGCCAGGAGGGACTAGCGGTTTACAATGAGCAGTTCTTC.

This rearrangement joins TRBV19 to TRBJ1-2; TRBD1 matches at 9 bases. V shed 4 bases, J shed 6 bases, and the junction held 9 bases outside the gene matches. Germline CDR1 LNHDA, CDR2 SQIVND (reference sequence). The CDR3 extends over 15 amino acids. The CDR3 spells CASSTTGGTKNGYTF. The CDR3 DNA follows: TGTGCCAGTAGTACCACAGGGGGCACAAAGAATGGCTACACCTTC.

This sequence joins TRBV5-1 and TRBJ2-5; 7 bases are a match to TRBD2. The CDR3 consists of 16 residues. Losses at the gene ends were 0 bases for V and 0 bases for J; bases not matched to a gene: 5. CDR1 and CDR2 from the germline V gene are SGHRS and YFSETQ. In DNA form, the CDR3 reads TGCGCCAGCAGCTTGGGGGGACTAAGGTACCAAGAGACCCAGTACTTC. Translating it yields CASSLGGLRYQETQYF.

The chain uses TRBV19 and TRBJ2-1; TRBD1 aligns across 10 bases. The CDR3 totals 15 residues. The germline CDR1 and CDR2 sequences are LNHDA and SQIVND (reference sequence). V shed 7 bases and J 5 bases; nucleotides not matched to a gene: 8. The CDR3 spells CASMTWTGGNNEQFF. In DNA form, the CDR3 reads TGTGCCAGTATGACTTGGACAGGGGGGAACAATGAGCAGTTCTTC.

The gene calls are TRBV6-5 and TRBJ1-2; 7 bases agree with TRBD1. Germline V gene lookup returns CDR1 MNHEY and CDR2 SVGAGI. The CDR3 runs to 15 residues. V lost 6 bases and J lost 1; bases outside the gene matches: 8. The CDR3 nucleotides are TGTGCCAGCAGACAGCCCGGGACAGATAACTATGGCTACACCTTC. Translation: CASRQPGTDNYGYTF.

V and J are TRBV6-5 and TRBJ1-1; D unclear. Germline V CDR1 and CDR2: MNHEY, SVGAGI. The CDR3 is 13 amino acids. V gave up 1 base and J gave up 4 bases, with 7 bases separating them. In nucleotides, the CDR3 is TGTGCCAGCAGTTACTGGGAGAGCACTGAAGCTTTCTTT. Translated, it gives CASSYWESTEAFF.

The V call is TRBV9, the J call TRBJ1-1; TRBD1 agrees at 9 bases. Per germline, CDR1 SGDLS and CDR2 YYNGEE. J lost 4 bases, V lost 3 bases, and 7 bases had no gene match. The CDR3 loop spans 15 amino acids. The CDR3 nucleotides are TGTGCCAGCAGCGCCCAGACAGGGGGGTTCACTGAAGCTTTCTTT. This translates into CASSAQTGGFTEAFF.

V and J are TRBV7-3 and TRBJ1-2, with 10 bases aligning to TRBD1. After removal of 5 bases from V and 5 bases from J, the junction contained 2 bases not matched to a gene. The germline CDR1 and CDR2 sequences are SGHTA and FQGTGA. CDR3 length: 13 residues. CDR3 residues: CASSQGQGYGYTF. CDR3 in DNA: TGTGCCAGCAGCCAGGGACAGGGGTATGGCTACACCTTC.

The rearrangement uses TRBV2 and TRBJ2-2, with a weak D call TRBD1 (5 bases). The CDR3 sequence is 13 residues long. Per the germline V gene, CDR1 is SNHLY and CDR2 is FYNNEI. Trimming stripped 7 bases from V and 2 bases from J, with 8 bases between. The CDR3 sequence is CASKQENTGELFF. In nucleotides, the CDR3 is TGTGCCAGCAAACAGGAAAACACCGGGGAGCTGTTTTTT.

This clone turned up a few times. This chain links TRBV5-1 with TRBJ1-2; 8 bases match TRBD1. The V gene's germline CDR1 is SGHRS and CDR2 YFSETQ. The trim removed 3 bases at V and 5 bases at J, leaving 9 bases unmatched. CDR3 size: 15 residues. CDR3 DNA: TGCGCCAGCAGCTCGACAGGGGAACCGGGGTATGGCTACACCTTC. Translated, it gives CASSSTGEPGYGYTF.

V and J are TRBV4-3 and TRBJ1-4; TRBD1 matches at 9 bases. Germline assignment: CDR1 LGHNA and CDR2 YSLEER. CDR3 length equals 14 residues. The ends lost 3 bases at V and 11 bases at J; junction bases unmatched: 7. The CDR3 is CASSHGTGTGKLFF. Written as DNA, the CDR3 is TGCGCCAGCAGCCACGGGACAGGGACAGGGAAACTGTTTTTT.

The chain uses TRBV12-3 or TRBV12-4 and TRBJ2-2; weak D call: TRBD1 (6 bases). The CDR3 has 12 residues. V gave up 10 bases and J gave up 7 bases, with 13 bases separating them. CDR3 region: CAIKAGVGELFF. The CDR3 DNA reads as TGTGCCATTAAGGCAGGGGTCGGGGAGCTGTTTTTT.

The J gene is TRBJ1-6, the V gene TRBV9; maybe TRBD1 (5 bases). The CDR3 spans 15 residues. Germline assignment: CDR1 SGDLS and CDR2 YYNGEE. V was trimmed by 0 bases and J by 9 bases, leaving 13 bases between them. CDR3 in amino acids: CASSVVGGEGSPLHF. CDR3 in DNA: TGTGCCAGCAGCGTAGTCGGAGGGGAGGGTTCACCCCTCCACTTT.

This clone was observed once. The rearrangement uses TRBV9 and TRBJ1-3, with no clear D. This CDR3 has 13 residues. Germline V gene data show CDR1 as SGDLS and CDR2 as YYNGEE. Trimming removed 9 bases at V and 0 bases at J, with 10 bases between. The CDR3 region is CANCHASGNTIYF. CDR3 coding DNA: TGTGCCAACTGCCATGCCTCTGGAAACACCATATATTTT.

The chain recombines TRBV4-2 with TRBJ1-5; D uncertain. The CDR3 sequence is 15 residues long. The V gene's germline CDR1 is LGHNA and CDR2 YNFKEQ. Trimming shortened V by 0 bases and J by 3 bases, and 9 bases separated the two germline ends. DNA for the CDR3: TGTGCCAGCAGCCAAGATCAGGACTACAATCAGCCCCAGCATTTT. Translation: CASSQDQDYNQPQHF.

The chain is built from TRBV23-1 and TRBJ2-7; 8 nucleotides match TRBD1. TRBV23-1 belongs to the ORF category, with a function that is uncertain. CDR3 size: 15 residues. Trimming at V came to 1 base and at J to 2 bases, leaving 4 bases not matched to a gene. The DNA for the CDR3 is TGCGCCAGCAGTCAATTTCGACAGGGGACCTACGAGCAGTACTTC. Its translation is CASSQFRQGTYEQYF.

J is TRBJ2-1 and V is TRBV1; TRBD2 is the table's D call and was not checked against the DNA. TRBV1 counts as a pseudogene. CDR3 length: 16 residues. The CDR3 bases are TGCACCAGCAGCCAAGATCTGGGACTAGCGTACAATGAGCAGTTCTTC. Amino acid sequence: CTSSQDLGLAYNEQFF.

The gene calls are TRBV4-2 and TRBJ2-7; D uncertain. Looked up from germline, CDR1 is LGHNA and CDR2 is YNFKEQ. The V end lost 1 base, the J end lost 2 bases, and 6 bases lay between the germline ends. The CDR3 runs to 13 residues. In nucleotides, the CDR3 is TGTGCCAGCAGCCAAGGCGGAACCTACGAGCAGTACTTC. Amino acids: CASSQGGTYEQYF.

V is TRBV5-1 and J is TRBJ1-2; D not resolved. CDR1 is SGHRS, CDR2 YFSETQ, per germline. Trimming removed 4 bases at V and 0 bases at J, with 13 bases between. The CDR3 runs to 15 residues. The CDR3 coding sequence is TGCGCCAGCAGCCCCTCGGGAGTGGCTAACTATGGCTACACCTTC. Translating it yields CASSPSGVANYGYTF.

The V and J genes are TRBV3-1 (or the pseudogene TRBV3-2) and TRBJ2-1; 13 nucleotides match TRBD2. Germline CDR1 and CDR2: LGHDT and YNNKEL (reference sequence). This CDR3 contains 19 residues. The junction had 6 bases not matched to a gene; V was cut back by 0 bases and J by 1 base. CDR3 sequence reads: CASSQEPGLAGFSYNEQFF. The CDR3, as DNA: TGTGCCAGCAGCCAAGAGCCGGGACTAGCGGGGTTTTCCTACAATGAGCAGTTCTTC.

This clone was observed a single time. This chain links TRBV5-1 with TRBJ2-1, with 10 positions matching TRBD2. The junction had 9 bases not matched to a gene; V was cut back by 2 bases and J by 10 bases. The length of the CDR3 is 15 residues. Germline V gene lookup returns CDR1 SGHRS and CDR2 YFSETQ. The CDR3, as DNA: TGCGCCAGCAGCTTCTCGGCTAGCGGGAGTCGCGAGCAGTTCTTC. It translates to CASSFSASGSREQFF. The entire variable domain, with the rest obtained from reference TRBV5-1 and TRBJ2-1, is as follows: KAGVTQTPRYLIKTRGQQVTLSCSPISGHRSVSWYQQTPGQGLQFLFEYFSETQRNKGNFPGRFSGRQFSNSRSEMNVSTLELGDSALYLCASSFSASGSREQFFGPGTRLTVL.

The gene calls are TRBV28 and TRBJ2-3; D is unclear. The germline V gene has CDR1 MDHEN and CDR2 SYDVKM. The CDR3 extends over 14 amino acids. Trimming shortened V by 1 base and J by 8 bases, and 13 bases separated the two germline ends. The CDR3 loop reads CASSLSAPGVTQYF. In nucleotides, the CDR3 is TGTGCCAGCAGTTTATCAGCTCCAGGCGTTACGCAGTATTTT.

Here the CDR3 DNA reads TGTGCCAGCGGGTCGGAGGGGTCGGAGACCCAGTACTTC. It is translated as CASGSEGSETQYF. The chain recombines TRBV28 with TRBJ2-5; D might be TRBD2 (6 bases). CDR1 MDHEN and CDR2 SYDVKM come from the germline V gene. Trimming stripped 8 bases from V and 5 bases from J, with 15 bases between. The CDR3 loop spans 13 amino acids.